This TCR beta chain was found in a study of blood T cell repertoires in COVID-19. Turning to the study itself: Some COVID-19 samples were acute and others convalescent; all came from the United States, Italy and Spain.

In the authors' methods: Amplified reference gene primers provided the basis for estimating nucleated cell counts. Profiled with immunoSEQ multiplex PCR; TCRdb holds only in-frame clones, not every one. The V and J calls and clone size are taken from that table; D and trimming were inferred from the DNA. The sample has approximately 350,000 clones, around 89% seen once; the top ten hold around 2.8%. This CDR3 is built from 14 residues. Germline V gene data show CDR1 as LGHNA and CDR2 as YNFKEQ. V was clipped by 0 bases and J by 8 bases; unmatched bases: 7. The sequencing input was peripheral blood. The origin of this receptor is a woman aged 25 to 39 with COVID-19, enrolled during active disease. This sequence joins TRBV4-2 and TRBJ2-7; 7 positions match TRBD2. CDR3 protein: CASSQDMTGGQQYF. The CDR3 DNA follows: TGTGCCAGCAGCCAAGATATGACGGGGGGTCAGCAGTACTTC.